Listed here are 13 T cell receptor beta chains from one sample, sequenced in a study of T cells after yellow fever vaccination. TCRdb redid the calling of the 5' RACE reads with MiXCR, one entry per CDR3 protein. The sample contains 300,000 to 350,000 distinct CDR3 sequences, about 10% of which appear only once. Source: CD4+ T cells sorted from PBMCs, taken 45 days after the yellow fever booster vaccination. These receptor sequences come from a man between 18 and 29 years old who received the YFV17D yellow fever vaccine.

DNA for the CDR3: TGTGCCAGCAGCCTAGACTGGTACGGGGAGCTGTTTTTT. It translates to CASSLDWYGELFF. The rearrangement uses TRBV28 and TRBJ2-2; D is undetermined. This CDR3 has 13 residues. Germline CDR1 and CDR2: MDHEN and SYDVKM. The V and J ends lost 6 bases and 7 bases respectively, with 12 bases between them.

The chain has TRBV18 and TRBJ2-1; D is possibly TRBD2 (7 bases). This CDR3 has 15 residues. The V end was cut by 2 bases, the J end by 12 bases, with 20 bases between. The germline CDR1 and CDR2 sequences are KGHSH and LQKENI. The CDR3 spells CASSPSGGPGLGQFF. The DNA of the CDR3 is TGTGCCAGCTCACCATCGGGGGGCCCCGGTCTTGGGCAGTTCTTC.

V is TRBV7-2 and J is TRBJ1-2; maybe TRBD1 (5 bases). Trimming took 6 bases from V and 7 from J, leaving 15 bases between them. Per germline, CDR1 SGHTA and CDR2 FQGNSA. The CDR3 covers 13 residues. This chain's CDR3 is CASSEGPARGYTF. CDR3 nucleotides: TGTGCCAGCAGTGAGGGGCCGGCGCGTGGCTACACCTTC.

The table lists this clonotype with a few counts. The chain couples TRBV6-5 to TRBJ1-1; 7 nucleotides line up with TRBD1. Germline lookup yields CDR1 MNHEY and CDR2 SVGAGI. After removal of 2 bases from V and 5 bases from J, the junction contained 8 bases not matched to a gene. The CDR3 totals 15 residues. The CDR3 region has the DNA TGTGCCAGCAGTTACGGAGGGGGCATGGGAACTGAAGCTTTCTTT. Its translation is CASSYGGGMGTEAFF.

J is TRBJ2-5 and V is TRBV7-8; D is possibly TRBD2 (6 bases). The length of the CDR3 is 18 residues. Between the trimmed V and J ends, which lost 1 base and 2 bases, there was a span of 20 bases. The germline CDR1 and CDR2 sequences are SGHVS and FQNEAQ. The CDR3 DNA is TGTGCCAGCAGCTTAGATCGGGGGTGGCCTAGTGGACAAGAGACCCAGTACTTC. It codes for CASSLDRGWPSGQETQYF.

There are many counts of this clonotype. This rearrangement joins TRBV18 to TRBJ1-1; unclear D gene. The CDR3 sequence is 14 residues long. CDR1 and CDR2 from the germline V gene are KGHSH and LQKENI. Trimming removed 5 bases at V and 4 bases at J, with 14 bases between. CDR3 DNA sequence: TGTGCCAGCTCAGGCCTTGAGGGAGGCACTGAAGCTTTCTTT. This sequence encodes CASSGLEGGTEAFF.

At least ten counts were recorded for this clonotype. V gene TRBV12-3 or TRBV12-4 combines with J gene TRBJ2-3; 12 bases line up with TRBD2. V was pared by 5 bases and J by 9 bases, with 18 bases of the junction left unmatched. This CDR3 is built from 18 residues. The CDR3 nucleotides are TGTGCCAGCAGTCCCCCACTTCGACTAGCGGGGGCCCTAGGGACGCAGTATTTT. It specifies CASSPPLRLAGALGTQYF.

This clonotype came up a few times. The chain couples TRBV7-3 to TRBJ1-6, with no clear D. V was trimmed by 2 bases and J by 11 bases, leaving 13 bases between them. This CDR3 region has 14 residues. Germline V lookup: CDR1 SGHTA, CDR2 FQGTGA. CDR3: CASSLGDLRAPLHF. DNA of the CDR3: TGTGCCAGCAGCTTAGGAGACCTGCGCGCACCCCTCCACTTT.

In DNA, the CDR3 is TGTGCCAGCAGTGTTCTCGAGAATCAGCCCCAGCATTTT. Amino acid sequence: CASSVLENQPQHF. This chain uses TRBV6-4 with TRBJ1-5, with D hard to call. This CDR3 is built from 13 residues. The V end was cut by 4 bases, the J end by 4 bases, with 8 bases between. Germline loops: CDR1 MRHNA, CDR2 SNTAGT.

This clonotype occurred many times. The chain uses TRBV6-4 and TRBJ2-6, with 8 bases fitting TRBD1. The germline gives CDR1 MRHNA, CDR2 SNTAGT. V lost 0 bases, J lost 2 bases, and 0 bases stayed unmatched. This CDR3 is built from 16 residues. The CDR3 protein is CASSDSTGAGANVLTF. The CDR3 DNA sequence: TGTGCCAGCAGTGACTCGACAGGGGCTGGGGCCAACGTCCTGACTTTC.

The chain has TRBV7-2 and TRBJ2-3, with D hard to call. Trimming left V 5 bases short and J 1 base short, with 13 bases between. CDR1 SGHTA and CDR2 FQGNSA come from the germline V gene. The CDR3 is made up of 15 amino acids. CDR3 in amino acids: CASSPAPTRTDTQYF. The CDR3, as DNA: TGTGCCAGCAGCCCTGCCCCAACCCGCACAGATACGCAGTATTTT.

This clonotype has just a few counts. The rearrangement joins TRBV4-1 to TRBJ1-1, with a tentative D call TRBD1 (5 bases). The CDR3 sequence is 16 residues long. V lost 0 bases to trimming and J lost 5 bases, with 16 bases between them. Germline V CDR1 and CDR2: MGHRA, YSYEKL. The CDR3 spells CASSQEGSLWGTEAFF. Written as DNA, the CDR3 is TGCGCCAGCAGCCAAGAAGGGAGCCTTTGGGGGACTGAAGCTTTCTTT.

This clonotype has more than one count but fewer than ten. CDR3 nucleotide sequence: TGTGCCAGCACCAAGGGTACCTATTCACCCCTCCACTTT. Amino acid sequence: CASTKGTYSPLHF. This chain uses TRBV6-2 or TRBV6-3 with TRBJ1-6, with D uncertain. Germline V gives CDR1 MNHEY, CDR2 SVGEGT. The V end was cut by 7 bases, the J end by 8 bases, with 12 bases between. CDR3 size: 13 residues.